The present TCR beta chain was sequenced within a study of neoadjuvant nivolumab and ipilimumab in lung cancer. Study background: Nivolumab 3 mg/kg was given days 1, 15 and 29, plus ipilimumab 1 mg/kg day 1 in combination.

This clone was picked up one time. Its antigen remains unidentified. Study-wide results and caveats: TCR richness and clonality were higher in tumors than adjacent uninvolved lung. TCR clonality did not significantly correlate with pathologic tumor regression. From pretherapy to surgery, tumor richness and clonality rose with dual therapy.

Method: immunoSEQ multiplex PCR; TCRdb's copy keeps in-frame clones and lacks some. The table records roughly 45,000 clones, more than 85% of them present only once. The receptor's source is an adult with non-small cell lung cancer. Some clones in this sample may be carry-over from other donors' samples. The material was blood, obtained before neoadjuvant nivolumab, alone or with ipilimumab.

The CDR3 loop reads CASSLERDAGTEAFF. In nucleotides, the CDR3 is TGTGCCAGTAGTCTGGAGCGGGACGCCGGGACTGAAGCTTTCTTT. The chain links TRBV19 to TRBJ1-1; maybe TRBD1 (5 bases). The CDR3 spans 15 residues. The germline V gene encodes CDR1 LNHDA and CDR2 SQIVND (reference sequence). V lost 5 bases to trimming and J lost 5 bases, with 18 bases between them.